Listed below are T cell receptor beta chains from one sample, sequenced in a study of blood T cell repertoires in COVID-19. This table comes from immunoSEQ multiplex PCR, and its TCRdb copy is limited to in-frame clones, with some not included. The data show nearly 80,000 clones, about four fifths seen once. The sequenced sample was peripheral blood. These receptors originate from an older woman with acute or convalescent COVID-19. The conserved cysteine and the conserved F or W are not part of the CDR3 here.

CDR3 protein: ASSIGTASRGEQY
J gene: TRBJ2-7
V gene: TRBV6-6

CDR3 protein: ASSDSLLAGVLSEETQY
J gene: TRBJ2-5
V gene: TRBV6-4

CDR3 protein: ASSHSSGHTYNEQF
J gene: TRBJ2-1
V gene: TRBV3-1/TRBV3-2

CDR3 protein: ASSPDSNTYYEQY
J gene: TRBJ2-7
V gene: TRBV9

CDR3 protein: ASSPGNFPGELF
J gene: TRBJ2-2
V gene: TRBV3-1/TRBV3-2

CDR3 protein: ASSQDWLAGYNEQF
J gene: TRBJ2-1
V gene: TRBV3-1/TRBV3-2

CDR3 protein: ASSRLAQEQY
J gene: TRBJ2-7
V gene: TRBV2

CDR3 protein: AWSVRHMNTEAF
J gene: TRBJ1-1
V gene: TRBV30

CDR3 protein: ASSRPGTGEKLF
J gene: TRBJ1-4
V gene: TRBV27

CDR3 protein: ATSDLGTGQETQY
J gene: TRBJ2-5
V gene: TRBV24-1

CDR3 protein: ASTRQIRETQY
J gene: TRBJ2-5
V gene: TRBV6-5

CDR3 protein: ASTRTSGGSYEQY
J gene: TRBJ2-7
V gene: TRBV27

CDR3 protein: ASSEALSGTEAF
J gene: TRBJ1-1
V gene: TRBV2

CDR3 protein: ASSLGLAGVRTDTQY
J gene: TRBJ2-3
V gene: TRBV5-1

CDR3 protein: ASSEGFTDGYT
J gene: TRBJ1-2
V gene: TRBV2

CDR3 protein: ASSQKPLQGYPAVNTEAF
J gene: TRBJ1-1
V gene: TRBV4-2

CDR3 protein: ASSPPSGDPDTQY
J gene: TRBJ2-3
V gene: TRBV18

CDR3 protein: ASSEDRGLYNEQF
J gene: TRBJ2-1
V gene: TRBV9

CDR3 protein: ASSQVFETQY
J gene: TRBJ2-5
V gene: TRBV14

CDR3 protein: ASSRGEEFRADTEAF
J gene: TRBJ1-1
V gene: TRBV23-1

CDR3 protein: ASSLRDSGGEQY
J gene: TRBJ2-7
V gene: TRBV5-1

CDR3 protein: ASSLWARQSYGYT
J gene: TRBJ1-2
V gene: TRBV5-6

CDR3 protein: ASNPSGFTQY
J gene: TRBJ2-3
V gene: TRBV6-2/TRBV6-3

CDR3 protein: SVGPLTGTQY
J gene: TRBJ2-5
V gene: TRBV29-1

CDR3 protein: ASSLDRYEQY
J gene: TRBJ2-7
V gene: TRBV5-1

CDR3 protein: ASSLIGSRADTQY
J gene: TRBJ2-3
V gene: TRBV5-1

CDR3 protein: ASMGGTLEQY
J gene: TRBJ2-7
V gene: TRBV27

CDR3 protein: AISGLASTDTQY
J gene: TRBJ2-3
V gene: TRBV10-3

CDR3 protein: ASSVRYIRSGNTIY
J gene: TRBJ1-3
V gene: TRBV2

CDR3 protein: ASSSENRGPGNTIY
J gene: TRBJ1-3
V gene: TRBV19

CDR3 protein: ASSRGLKNNEQF
J gene: TRBJ2-1
V gene: TRBV11-3

CDR3 protein: ATSDTRATGGRETQY
J gene: TRBJ2-5
V gene: TRBV24-1

CDR3 protein: ASSQLSGTNNQPQH
J gene: TRBJ1-5
V gene: TRBV4-1

CDR3 protein: ASSLQGVRHNEQF
J gene: TRBJ2-1
V gene: TRBV5-1

CDR3 protein: ASGAGAQETQY
J gene: TRBJ2-5
V gene: TRBV19

CDR3 protein: ASSALARRPSGRPGELF
J gene: TRBJ2-2
V gene: TRBV9

CDR3 protein: ASSPRPPQGGDTQY
J gene: TRBJ2-3
V gene: TRBV18

CDR3 protein: ASSYSSSDRGHGYT
J gene: TRBJ1-2
V gene: TRBV6-5

CDR3 protein: ASRKGQLHTEAF
J gene: TRBJ1-1
V gene: TRBV19

CDR3 protein: ASSQDRSGDTEAF
J gene: TRBJ1-1
V gene: TRBV4-1

CDR3 protein: ASGGRLASTDTQY
J gene: TRBJ2-3
V gene: TRBV7-2

CDR3 protein: ASSRRGPEKLF
J gene: TRBJ1-4
V gene: TRBV14

CDR3 protein: ASGLVQLEREGYEQY
J gene: TRBJ2-7
V gene: TRBV12-5

CDR3 protein: ASSEGTSGRRSRDEQF
J gene: TRBJ2-1
V gene: TRBV2

CDR3 protein: ARRASDSGVNAEDTQY
J gene: TRBJ2-3
V gene: TRBV10-1

CDR3 protein: ASSLSSYEQY
J gene: TRBJ2-7
V gene: TRBV7-9

CDR3 protein: ASSQDRMGRTGELF
J gene: TRBJ2-2
V gene: TRBV4-1

CDR3 protein: ASSLGSTGEQY
J gene: TRBJ2-7
V gene: TRBV5-1

CDR3 protein: ASSLNGNTIY
J gene: TRBJ1-3
V gene: TRBV6-5

CDR3 protein: ASSPGTVNTEAF
J gene: TRBJ1-1
V gene: TRBV5-1

CDR3 protein: ASSPPGGMNTEAF
J gene: TRBJ1-1
V gene: TRBV18

CDR3 protein: ASSFFVAGGLYEQY
J gene: TRBJ2-7
V gene: TRBV27

CDR3 protein: ASSQGGGLAAQRYNEQF
J gene: TRBJ2-1
V gene: TRBV4-1

CDR3 protein: ASSSGGNSYEQY
J gene: TRBJ2-7
V gene: TRBV19

CDR3 protein: ATNGGYNQPQH
J gene: TRBJ1-5
V gene: TRBV24-1

CDR3 protein: ASSWSQLNTEAF
J gene: TRBJ1-1
V gene: TRBV5-1

CDR3 protein: ASSLLLGRAENEQF
J gene: TRBJ2-1
V gene: TRBV5-1

CDR3 protein: ASSLGGAGDTQY
J gene: TRBJ2-3
V gene: TRBV2